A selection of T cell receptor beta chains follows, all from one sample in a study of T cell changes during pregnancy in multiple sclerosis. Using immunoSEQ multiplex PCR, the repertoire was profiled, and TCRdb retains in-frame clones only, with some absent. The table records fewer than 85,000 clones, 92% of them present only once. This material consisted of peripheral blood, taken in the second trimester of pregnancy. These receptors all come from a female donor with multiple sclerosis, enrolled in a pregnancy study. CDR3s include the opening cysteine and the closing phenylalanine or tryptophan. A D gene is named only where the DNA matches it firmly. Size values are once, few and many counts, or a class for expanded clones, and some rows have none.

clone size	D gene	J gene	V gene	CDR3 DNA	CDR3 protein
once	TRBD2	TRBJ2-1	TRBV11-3	TGTGCCAGCAGTTACCCCGCCGGGACTAGCGGGGGGGTGGGGTACAATGAGCAGTTCTTC	CASSYPAGTSGGVGYNEQFF
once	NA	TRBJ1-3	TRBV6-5	TGTGCCAGCACCCGGTTAGACTCTGGAAACACCATATATTTT	CASTRLDSGNTIYF
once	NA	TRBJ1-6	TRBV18	TGTGCCAGCTCCCCGACAGGATTTTATAATTCACCCCTCCACTTT	CASSPTGFYNSPLHF
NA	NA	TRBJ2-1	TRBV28	TGTGCCAGCAGTTCTAGCGAAAGCTCCTACAATGAGCAGTTCTTC	CASSSSESSYNEQFF
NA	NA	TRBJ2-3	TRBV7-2	TGTGTCAGCAGCTTAGTAGGAGGGGCAGATACGCAGTATTTT	CVSSLVGGADTQYF
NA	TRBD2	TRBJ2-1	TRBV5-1	TGCGCCAGCAGCCCGGGGGGGAGTGAGCAGTTCTTC	CASSPGGSEQFF
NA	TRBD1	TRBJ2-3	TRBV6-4	TGTGCCAGCAGTGACAGGGGGCTGGGCACAGATACGCAGTATTTT	CASSDRGLGTDTQYF
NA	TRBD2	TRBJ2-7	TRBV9	TGTGCCAGCAGCGTATCTAGCGGGGGCCCTCGGAGAAACGAGCAGTACTTC	CASSVSSGGPRRNEQYF
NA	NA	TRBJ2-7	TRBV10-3	TGTGCCATCAGAGGGAGTGGTGTAAACTACGAGCAGTACTTC	CAIRGSGVNYEQYF
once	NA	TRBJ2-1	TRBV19	TGTGCCAGTAGCCTGACTCATGAGCAGTTCTTC	CASSLTHEQFF
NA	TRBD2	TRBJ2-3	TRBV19	TGTGCCAGTAGTATGGGTAGCGGGGGGGCCAATACGCAGTATTTT	CASSMGSGGANTQYF
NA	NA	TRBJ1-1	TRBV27	TGTGCCAGCAGTTTATCATACGGGTTCCTCGAAGCTTTCTTT	CASSLSYGFLEAFF
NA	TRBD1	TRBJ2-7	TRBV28	TGTGCCAGCAGTGGTGCCGGGACAGGGGTTTTCGACGAGCAGTACTTC	CASSGAGTGVFDEQYF
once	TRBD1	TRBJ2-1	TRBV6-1	TGTGCCAGCAGGCGACAGGGCGACCCCTACAATGAGCAGTTCTTC	CASRRQGDPYNEQFF
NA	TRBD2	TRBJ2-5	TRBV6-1	TGTGCCAGCAGTGAATGGACTAGCGGGGGGGCTCGGGAGACCCAGTACTTC	CASSEWTSGGARETQYF
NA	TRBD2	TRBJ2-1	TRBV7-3	TGTGCCAGCAGCTTAGGGACTAGCGGCAATGAGCAGTTCTTC	CASSLGTSGNEQFF
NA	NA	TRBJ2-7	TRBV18	TGTGCCAGCTCACCACCCTATGGGAGTACCGAGCAGTACTTC	CASSPPYGSTEQYF
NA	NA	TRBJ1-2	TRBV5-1	TGCGCCAGCAGCCCGGACAATATGGGAGGCTACACCTTC	CASSPDNMGGYTF
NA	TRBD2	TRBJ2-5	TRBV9	TGTGCCAGCAGCCAGATAGCGGGGACCAGGGGAGAGACCCAGTACTTC	CASSQIAGTRGETQYF
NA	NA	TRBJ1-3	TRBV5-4	TGTGCCAGCAGCTTGGCGGCAAGGGGGTCTGGAAACACCATATATTTT	CASSLAARGSGNTIYF
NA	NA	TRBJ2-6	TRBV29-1	TGCAGCGTTGAAGGGACAACTGGGGCCAACGTCCTGACTTTC	CSVEGTTGANVLTF
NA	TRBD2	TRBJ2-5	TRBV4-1	TGCGCCAGCAGCAACACCGGGGGGGGAGAGACCCAGTACTTC	CASSNTGGGETQYF
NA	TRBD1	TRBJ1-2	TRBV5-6	TGTGCCAGCAGCTTGGGACAGGGGATTCTAGGTGGCTACACCTTC	CASSLGQGILGGYTF
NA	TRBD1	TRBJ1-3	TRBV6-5	TGTGCCAGCAGTTACTCTCAGGGGGCTTCTGGAAACACCATATATTTT	CASSYSQGASGNTIYF
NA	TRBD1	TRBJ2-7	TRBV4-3	TGCGCCAGCAGCCAAGATTTCGGGACAGGGCAGAGCTACGAGCAGTACTTC	CASSQDFGTGQSYEQYF